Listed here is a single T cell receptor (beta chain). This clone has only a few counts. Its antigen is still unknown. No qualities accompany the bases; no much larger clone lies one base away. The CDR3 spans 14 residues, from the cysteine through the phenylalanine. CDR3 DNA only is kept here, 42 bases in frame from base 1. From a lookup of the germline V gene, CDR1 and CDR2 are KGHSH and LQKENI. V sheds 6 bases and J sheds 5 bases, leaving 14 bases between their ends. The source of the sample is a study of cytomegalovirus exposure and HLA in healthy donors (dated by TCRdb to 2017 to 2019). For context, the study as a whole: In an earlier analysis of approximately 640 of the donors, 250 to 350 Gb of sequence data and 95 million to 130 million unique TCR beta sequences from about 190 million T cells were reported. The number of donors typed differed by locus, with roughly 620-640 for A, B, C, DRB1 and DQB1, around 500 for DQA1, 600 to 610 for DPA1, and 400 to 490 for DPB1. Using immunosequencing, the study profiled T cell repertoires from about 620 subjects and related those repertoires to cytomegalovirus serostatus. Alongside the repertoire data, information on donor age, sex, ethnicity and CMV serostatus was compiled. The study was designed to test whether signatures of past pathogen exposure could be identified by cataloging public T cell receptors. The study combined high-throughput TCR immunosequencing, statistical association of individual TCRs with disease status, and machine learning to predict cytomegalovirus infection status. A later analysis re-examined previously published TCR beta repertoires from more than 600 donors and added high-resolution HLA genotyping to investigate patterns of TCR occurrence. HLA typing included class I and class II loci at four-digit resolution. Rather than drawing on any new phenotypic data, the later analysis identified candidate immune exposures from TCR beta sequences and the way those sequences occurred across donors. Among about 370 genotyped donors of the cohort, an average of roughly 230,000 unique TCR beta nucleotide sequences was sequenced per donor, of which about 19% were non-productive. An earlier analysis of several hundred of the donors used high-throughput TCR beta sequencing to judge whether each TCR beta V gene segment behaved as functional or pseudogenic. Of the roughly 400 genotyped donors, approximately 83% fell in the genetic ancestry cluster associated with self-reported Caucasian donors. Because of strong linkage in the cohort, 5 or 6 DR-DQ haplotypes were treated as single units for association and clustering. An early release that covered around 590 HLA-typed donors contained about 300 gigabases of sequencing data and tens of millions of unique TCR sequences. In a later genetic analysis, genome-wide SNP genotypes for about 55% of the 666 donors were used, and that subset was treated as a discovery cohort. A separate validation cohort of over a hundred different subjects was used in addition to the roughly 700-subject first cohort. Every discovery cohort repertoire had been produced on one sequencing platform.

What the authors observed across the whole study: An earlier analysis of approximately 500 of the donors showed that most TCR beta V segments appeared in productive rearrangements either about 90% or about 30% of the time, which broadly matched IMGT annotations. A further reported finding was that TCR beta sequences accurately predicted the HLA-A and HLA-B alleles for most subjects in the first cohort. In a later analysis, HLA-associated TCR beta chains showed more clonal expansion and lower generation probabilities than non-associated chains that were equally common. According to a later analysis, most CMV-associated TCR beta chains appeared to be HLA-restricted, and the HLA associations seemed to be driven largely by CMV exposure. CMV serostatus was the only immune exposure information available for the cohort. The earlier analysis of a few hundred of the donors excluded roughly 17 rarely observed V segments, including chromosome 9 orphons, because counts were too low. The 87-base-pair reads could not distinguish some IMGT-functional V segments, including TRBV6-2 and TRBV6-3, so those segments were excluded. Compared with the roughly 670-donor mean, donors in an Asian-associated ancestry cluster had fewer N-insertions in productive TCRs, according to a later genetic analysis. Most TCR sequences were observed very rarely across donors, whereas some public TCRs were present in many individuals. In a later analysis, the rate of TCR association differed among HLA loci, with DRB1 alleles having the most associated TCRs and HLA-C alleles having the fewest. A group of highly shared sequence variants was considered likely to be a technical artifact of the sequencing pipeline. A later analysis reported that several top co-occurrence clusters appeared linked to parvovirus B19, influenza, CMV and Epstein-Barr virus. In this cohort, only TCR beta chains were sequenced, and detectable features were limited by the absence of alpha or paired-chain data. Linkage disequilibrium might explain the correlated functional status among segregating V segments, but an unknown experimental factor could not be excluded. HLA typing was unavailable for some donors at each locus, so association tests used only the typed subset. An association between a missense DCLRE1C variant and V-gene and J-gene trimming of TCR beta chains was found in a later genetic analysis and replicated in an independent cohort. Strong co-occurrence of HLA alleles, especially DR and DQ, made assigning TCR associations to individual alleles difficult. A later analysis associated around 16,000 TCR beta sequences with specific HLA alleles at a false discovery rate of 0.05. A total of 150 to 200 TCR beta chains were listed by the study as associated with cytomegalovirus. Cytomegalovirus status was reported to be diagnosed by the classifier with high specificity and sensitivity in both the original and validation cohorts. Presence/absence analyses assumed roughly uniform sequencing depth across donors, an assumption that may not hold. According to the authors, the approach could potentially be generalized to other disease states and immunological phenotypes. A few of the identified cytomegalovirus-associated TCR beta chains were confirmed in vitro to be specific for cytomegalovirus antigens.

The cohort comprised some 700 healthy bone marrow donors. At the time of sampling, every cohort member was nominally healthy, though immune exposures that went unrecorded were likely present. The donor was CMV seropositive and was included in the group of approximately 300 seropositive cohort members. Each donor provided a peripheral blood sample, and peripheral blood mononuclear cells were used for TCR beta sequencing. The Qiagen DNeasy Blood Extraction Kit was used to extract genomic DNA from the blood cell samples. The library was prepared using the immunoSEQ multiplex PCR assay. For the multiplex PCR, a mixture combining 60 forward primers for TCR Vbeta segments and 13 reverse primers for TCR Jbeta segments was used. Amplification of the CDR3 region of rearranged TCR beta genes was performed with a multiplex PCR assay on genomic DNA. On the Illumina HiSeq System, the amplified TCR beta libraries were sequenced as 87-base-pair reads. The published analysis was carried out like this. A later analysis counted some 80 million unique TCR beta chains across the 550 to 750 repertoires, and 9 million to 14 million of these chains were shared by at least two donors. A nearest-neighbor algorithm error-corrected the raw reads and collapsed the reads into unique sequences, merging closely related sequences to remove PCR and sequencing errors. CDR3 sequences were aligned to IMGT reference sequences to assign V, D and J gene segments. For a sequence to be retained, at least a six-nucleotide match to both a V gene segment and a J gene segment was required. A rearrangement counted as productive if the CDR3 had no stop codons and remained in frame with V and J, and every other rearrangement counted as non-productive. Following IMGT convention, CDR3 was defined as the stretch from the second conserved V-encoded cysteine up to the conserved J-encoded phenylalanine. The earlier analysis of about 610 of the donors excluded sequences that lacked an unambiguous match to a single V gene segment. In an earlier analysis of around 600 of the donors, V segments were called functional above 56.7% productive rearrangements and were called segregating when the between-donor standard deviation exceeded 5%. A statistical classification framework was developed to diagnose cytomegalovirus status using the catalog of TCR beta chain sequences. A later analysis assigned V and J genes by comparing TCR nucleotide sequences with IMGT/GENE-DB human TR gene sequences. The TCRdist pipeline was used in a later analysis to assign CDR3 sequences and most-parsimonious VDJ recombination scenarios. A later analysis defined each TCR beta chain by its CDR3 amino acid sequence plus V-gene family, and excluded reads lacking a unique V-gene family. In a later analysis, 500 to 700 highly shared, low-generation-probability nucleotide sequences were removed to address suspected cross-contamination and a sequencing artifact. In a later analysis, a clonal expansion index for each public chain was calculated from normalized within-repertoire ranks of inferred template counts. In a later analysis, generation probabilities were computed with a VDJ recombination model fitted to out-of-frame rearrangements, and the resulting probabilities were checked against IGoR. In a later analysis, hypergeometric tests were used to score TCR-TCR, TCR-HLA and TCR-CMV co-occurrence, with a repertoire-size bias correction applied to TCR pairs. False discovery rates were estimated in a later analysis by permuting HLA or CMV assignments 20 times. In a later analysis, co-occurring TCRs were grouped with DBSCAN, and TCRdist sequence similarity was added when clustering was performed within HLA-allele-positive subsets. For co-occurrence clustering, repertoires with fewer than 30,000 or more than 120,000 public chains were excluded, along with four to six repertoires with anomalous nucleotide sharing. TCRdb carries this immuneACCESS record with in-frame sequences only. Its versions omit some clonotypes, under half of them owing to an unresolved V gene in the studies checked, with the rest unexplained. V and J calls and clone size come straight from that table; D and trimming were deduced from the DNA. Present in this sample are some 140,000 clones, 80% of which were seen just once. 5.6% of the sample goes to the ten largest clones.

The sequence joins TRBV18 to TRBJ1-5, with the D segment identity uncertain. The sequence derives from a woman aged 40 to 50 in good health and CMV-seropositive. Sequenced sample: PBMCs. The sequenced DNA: TGTGCCAGCTCGCTCAATATCCAGGATCAGCCCCAGCATTTT. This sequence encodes CASSLNIQDQPQHF.